This is a list of T cell receptor beta chains from one sample in a study of identical twins. TCRdb itself ran the 5' RACE reads through MiXCR, one entry per CDR3 protein. The sample gives 200,000 to 250,000 distinct CDR3 sequences, around 8.1% of which show up once; just under 2% is in the top ten. This sample also appeared in a second study, on yellow fever vaccine responses in identical twins.

The sequenced material came from memory (CD45RO+) T cells sorted from blood. Source of these receptors: a woman younger than 35 in good health. Each CDR3 is given with its conserved first and last residue. The D gene is left open where the match is weak. The size of a clone is reported for some rows only, either as once, few or many, or as a class for expanded clones.

size: -; J: TRBJ2-2; D: -; V: TRBV20-1; CDR3: CSAREGGSDTGELFF; DNA: TGCAGTGCTAGAGAAGGGGGGTCGGACACCGGGGAGCTGTTTTTT
size: -; J: TRBJ2-1; D: -; V: TRBV5-6; CDR3: CASSSDRLDDEQFF; DNA: TGTGCCAGCAGCTCGGACAGATTAGATGATGAGCAGTTCTTC
size: many; J: TRBJ2-5; D: TRBD2; V: TRBV5-1; CDR3: CASSLSSGDQETQYF; DNA: TGCGCCAGCAGCTTGTCTAGCGGGGACCAAGAGACCCAGTACTTC
size: -; J: TRBJ1-1; D: TRBD1; V: TRBV28; CDR3: CASSLLGTGDGEAFF; DNA: TGTGCCAGCAGTTTACTCGGGACAGGGGATGGTGAAGCTTTCTTT
size: -; J: TRBJ1-5; D: -; V: TRBV7-2; CDR3: CASSLPGRGQPQHF; DNA: TGTGCCAGCAGCTTACCAGGGAGAGGTCAGCCCCAGCATTTT
size: -; J: TRBJ2-7; D: -; V: TRBV7-8; CDR3: CASSPRDNFYEQYF; DNA: TGTGCCAGCAGCCCCCGGGACAACTTCTACGAGCAGTACTTC
size: many; J: TRBJ2-1; D: TRBD2; V: TRBV7-2; CDR3: CASSITSGSSYNEQFF; DNA: TGTGCCAGCAGCATTACTAGCGGGAGCTCCTACAATGAGCAGTTCTTC
size: few; J: TRBJ1-4; D: -; V: TRBV29-1; CDR3: CSVVKGVTGANEKLFF; DNA: TGCAGCGTTGTAAAGGGGGTGACTGGTGCTAATGAAAAACTGTTTTTT
size: -; J: TRBJ2-1; D: TRBD2; V: TRBV7-2; CDR3: CASSLERGSGSEQFF; DNA: TGTGCCAGCAGCTTAGAGCGCGGGAGTGGTAGTGAGCAGTTCTTC
size: few; J: TRBJ1-4; D: -; V: TRBV18; CDR3: CASSPELNEKLFF; DNA: TGTGCCAGCTCACCAGAGCTTAATGAAAAACTGTTTTTT
size: many; J: TRBJ2-7; D: TRBD2; V: TRBV6-2/TRBV6-3; CDR3: CASSRTSNYEQYF; DNA: TGTGCCAGCAGCAGGACTAGCAACTACGAGCAGTACTTC
size: -; J: TRBJ2-1; D: -; V: TRBV5-1; CDR3: CASSLFPDNNEQFF; DNA: TGCGCCAGCAGCTTGTTTCCGGATAACAATGAGCAGTTCTTC
size: -; J: TRBJ2-3; D: -; V: TRBV18; CDR3: CASSPYVPGLTDTQYF; DNA: TGTGCCAGCTCACCATACGTGCCAGGCCTCACAGATACGCAGTATTTT
size: many; J: TRBJ1-4; D: -; V: TRBV10-3; CDR3: CAISESAEKLFF; DNA: TGTGCCATCAGTGAGTCAGCCGAAAAACTGTTTTTT
size: -; J: TRBJ2-3; D: TRBD1; V: TRBV20-1; CDR3: CSASTGGAGTDTQYF; DNA: TGCAGTGCTTCGACAGGGGGCGCTGGCACAGATACGCAGTATTTT
size: few; J: TRBJ2-7; D: -; V: TRBV18; CDR3: CASSPKDGGRSYEQYF; DNA: TGTGCCAGCTCACCTAAAGACGGTGGGAGGTCCTACGAGCAGTACTTC
size: -; J: TRBJ2-1; D: -; V: TRBV28; CDR3: CASRGGGGKSSYNEQFF; DNA: TGTGCCAGCAGAGGGGGCGGGGGGAAGAGCTCCTACAATGAGCAGTTCTTC
size: many; J: TRBJ2-7; D: TRBD1; V: TRBV20-1; CDR3: CSADRDRGYEQYF; DNA: TGCAGTGCCGACCGGGACAGGGGCTACGAGCAGTACTTC
size: -; J: TRBJ2-5; D: TRBD2; V: TRBV18; CDR3: CASSPRREYQETQYF; DNA: TGTGCCAGCTCACCAAGGCGGGAGTACCAAGAGACCCAGTACTTC
size: few; J: TRBJ1-5; D: -; V: TRBV18; CDR3: CASSRSDGYSNQPQHF; DNA: TGTGCCAGCTCACGTTCGGACGGTTATAGCAATCAGCCCCAGCATTTT
size: -; J: TRBJ2-5; D: TRBD2; V: TRBV7-2; CDR3: CASNGLAGGRGETQYF; DNA: TGTGCCAGCAACGGACTAGCGGGGGGACGGGGAGAGACCCAGTACTTC
size: -; J: TRBJ2-3; D: TRBD2; V: TRBV6-5; CDR3: CASSYGGGASDTQYF; DNA: TGTGCCAGCAGTTACGGCGGGGGGGCCTCAGATACGCAGTATTTT
size: -; J: TRBJ1-1; D: -; V: TRBV20-1; CDR3: CSARGGDTEAFF; DNA: TGCAGTGCTAGGGGCGGGGACACTGAAGCTTTCTTT
size: many; J: TRBJ1-3; D: -; V: TRBV29-1; CDR3: CSVADRTLPSGNTIYF; DNA: TGCAGCGTAGCAGACAGGACCTTACCCTCTGGAAACACCATATATTTT
size: many; J: TRBJ2-1; D: -; V: TRBV20-1; CDR3: CSAKWTADNEQFF; DNA: TGCAGTGCTAAGTGGACTGCGGACAATGAGCAGTTCTTC
size: many; J: TRBJ2-1; D: TRBD2; V: TRBV29-1; CDR3: CSGVAGLAGGNEQFF; DNA: TGCAGCGGCGTGGCCGGACTAGCGGGGGGAAATGAGCAGTTCTTC
size: -; J: TRBJ2-3; D: -; V: TRBV7-2; CDR3: CASSLDRLALDTQYF; DNA: TGTGCCAGCAGCTTAGATCGGCTAGCGTTAGATACGCAGTATTTT
size: many; J: TRBJ2-1; D: TRBD2; V: TRBV24-1; CDR3: CATSDSGLAGKANEQFF; DNA: TGTGCCACCAGTGATTCGGGACTAGCGGGAAAGGCCAATGAGCAGTTCTTC
size: -; J: TRBJ2-7; D: TRBD2; V: TRBV7-2; CDR3: CASREAGEGEQYF; DNA: TGTGCCAGCCGAGAGGCGGGAGAAGGTGAGCAGTACTTC
size: few; J: TRBJ2-7; D: -; V: TRBV5-4; CDR3: CASSLELEQYF; DNA: TGTGCCAGCAGCTTGGAACTCGAGCAGTACTTC
size: many; J: TRBJ2-5; D: -; V: TRBV28; CDR3: CASAGTRNQETQYF; DNA: TGTGCCAGTGCGGGTACCAGAAATCAAGAGACCCAGTACTTC
size: many; J: TRBJ2-5; D: -; V: TRBV12-3/TRBV12-4; CDR3: CASSLGTRKETQYF; DNA: TGTGCCAGCAGTTTGGGGACTCGGAAAGAGACCCAGTACTTC
size: many; J: TRBJ1-2; D: TRBD1; V: TRBV7-2; CDR3: CASSNGRGQDYGYTF; DNA: TGTGCCAGCAGCAATGGAAGGGGGCAAGACTATGGCTACACCTTC
size: many; J: TRBJ2-3; D: -; V: TRBV27; CDR3: CASRSGADTQYF; DNA: TGTGCCAGTCGCTCTGGTGCGGATACGCAGTATTTT
size: many; J: TRBJ2-1; D: TRBD2; V: TRBV6-2/TRBV6-3; CDR3: CASSYVVTSGAKIYNEQFF; DNA: TGTGCCAGCAGTTACGTCGTTACTAGCGGAGCTAAGATATACAATGAGCAGTTCTTC
size: few; J: TRBJ2-3; D: -; V: TRBV20-1; CDR3: CSASIGNADTQYF; DNA: TGCAGTGCTAGTATCGGGAACGCAGATACGCAGTATTTT
size: few; J: TRBJ2-7; D: -; V: TRBV5-1; CDR3: CASSTAGGVYEQYF; DNA: TGCGCCAGCAGTACCGCGGGTGGAGTCTACGAGCAGTACTTC
size: few; J: TRBJ2-1; D: -; V: TRBV7-9; CDR3: CASSQTGPQYNEQFF; DNA: TGTGCCAGCAGCCAAACCGGGCCCCAATACAATGAGCAGTTCTTC
size: many; J: TRBJ2-7; D: -; V: TRBV19; CDR3: CASSIVGGYEQYF; DNA: TGTGCCAGTAGTATAGTGGGCGGTTACGAGCAGTACTTC
size: -; J: TRBJ2-3; D: TRBD1; V: TRBV6-1; CDR3: CASSEGTGGRDTQYF; DNA: TGTGCCAGCAGTGAAGGGACAGGGGGACGAGATACGCAGTATTTT
size: few; J: TRBJ1-4; D: -; V: TRBV20-1; CDR3: CSARLQNEKLFF; DNA: TGCAGTGCTAGATTACAGAATGAAAAACTGTTTTTT
size: -; J: TRBJ2-7; D: -; V: TRBV7-8; CDR3: CASSSNSQGAQYF; DNA: TGTGCCAGCAGCTCCAATAGCCAAGGGGCGCAGTACTTC
size: -; J: TRBJ2-1; D: -; V: TRBV21-1; CDR3: CASSITGTERGGQFF; DNA: TGTGCCAGCAGCATCACGGGAACAGAGCGGGGGGGGCAGTTCTTC
size: many; J: TRBJ2-7; D: -; V: TRBV12-3/TRBV12-4; CDR3: CASRGGGSAYEQYF; DNA: TGTGCCAGCAGAGGGGGGGGGAGTGCCTACGAGCAGTACTTC
size: -; J: TRBJ2-3; D: -; V: TRBV6-2/TRBV6-3; CDR3: CASSYPGGYTQYF; DNA: TGTGCCAGCAGTTACCCCGGTGGATACACGCAGTATTTT
size: -; J: TRBJ2-5; D: TRBD2; V: TRBV14; CDR3: CASSQATSGSSTQYF; DNA: TGTGCCAGCAGCCAAGCTACTAGCGGGAGCTCGACCCAGTACTTC